This T cell receptor beta chain was documented in a study of glioma-infiltrating T cells after dendritic cell vaccination. At the level of the study: Autologous tumor lysate was loaded overnight onto monocyte-derived dendritic cells grown less than 8 days with IL-4 and GM-CSF.

The immunoSEQ assay amplified TCRB CDR3 from up to roughly 2 ug DNA. Sequencing used immunoSEQ multiplex PCR; TCRdb keeps in-frame clones, though not all of them. The sample shows 75,000 to 100,000 clones, around 80% of them seen only once. As regards this clone: The antigen remains undetermined.

This CDR3 has 16 residues. V lost 4 bases and J 2 bases, leaving 13 bases between the germline ends. Germline CDR1 is SGHRS and CDR2 is YFSETQ. Whole-study results and caveats: Few patients contributed both blood and tumor specimens.

The sequence was obtained from a human donor with glioblastoma. The sequenced sample was blood, obtained before dendritic cell vaccination. The genes are TRBV5-1 and TRBJ2-6, with a possible D match to TRBD2 (5 bases). CDR3 DNA: TGCGCCAGCAGCATAGACGGGGTCCCTGGGGCCAACGTCCTGACTTTC. Protein sequence: CASSIDGVPGANVLTF.